This T cell receptor (beta chain) was profiled in a study of shared clonotypes between healthy human individuals. Healthy and HIV-negative, the adult donors had no recent acute infections or vaccinations. Study outcomes and limitations: Around 5.4% of naive CD4 clonotypes were common to a few donors.

V gave up 5 bases and J gave up 2 bases, with 12 bases separating them. Germline V gives CDR1 SQVTM, CDR2 ANQGSEA. CDR3 size: 13 residues. As to this clone: The antigen remains undetermined.

TCRdb's table, derived via immunoSEQ multiplex PCR, lists solely in-frame clones and lacks some. The sample holds approximately 2.5 million clones, around 90% seen once. Sequenced: naive CD4+ T cells sorted from blood. Sample subset: CD45RA+ positively selected. The gene calls are TRBV29-1 and TRBJ2-5; TRBD2 might be the D (6 bases). The receptor's source is a man younger than 35 in good health. DNA for the CDR3: TGCAGCGTTCGTGGAGGGGCTCAAGAGACCCAGTACTTC. It yields the protein CSVRGGAQETQYF.